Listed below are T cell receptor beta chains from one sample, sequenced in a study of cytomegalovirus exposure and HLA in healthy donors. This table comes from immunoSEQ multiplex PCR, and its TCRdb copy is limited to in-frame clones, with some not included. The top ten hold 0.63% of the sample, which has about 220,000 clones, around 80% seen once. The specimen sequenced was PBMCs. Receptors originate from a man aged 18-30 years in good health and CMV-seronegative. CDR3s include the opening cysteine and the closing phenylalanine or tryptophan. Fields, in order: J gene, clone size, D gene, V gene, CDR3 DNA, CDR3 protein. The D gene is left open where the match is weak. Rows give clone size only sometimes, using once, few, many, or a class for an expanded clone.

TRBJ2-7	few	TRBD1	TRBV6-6	TGTGCCAGCAGTCCCGGGACAGGGCTCGACGAGCAGTACTTC	CASSPGTGLDEQYF
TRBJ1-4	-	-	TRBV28	TGTGCCAGCACCGTTTTCGGTGGGGCTTACGAACTGTTTTTT	CASTVFGGAYELFF
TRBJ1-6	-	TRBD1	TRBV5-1	TGCGCCAGCAGCGCACGGACAGGGAGGAATTCACCCCTCCACTTT	CASSARTGRNSPLHF
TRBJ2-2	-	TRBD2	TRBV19	TGTGCCAGTACCTTTAGCGGGACCAGGTCCGGGGAGCTGTTTTTT	CASTFSGTRSGELFF
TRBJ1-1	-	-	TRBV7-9	TGTGCCAGCAGCTACCCAAGGGTTGGGGTAGGGGGTGGCACTGAAGCTTTCTTT	CASSYPRVGVGGGTEAFF
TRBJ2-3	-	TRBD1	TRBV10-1	TGCGCCAGCAAAGGCCCGGGACAGGGTACAAGGGCAGATACGCAGTATTTT	CASKGPGQGTRADTQYF
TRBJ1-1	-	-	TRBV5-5	TGTGCCAGCAGCTTGACCGCGATGAACACTGAAGCTTTCTTT	CASSLTAMNTEAFF
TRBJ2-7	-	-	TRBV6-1	TGTGCCAGCAGTGAAGGGCCAGGTCCCTCCTACGAGCAGTACTTC	CASSEGPGPSYEQYF
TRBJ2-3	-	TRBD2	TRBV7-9	TGTGCCAGCAGCTCCCTCCTCGGACTAGCCGTAGATACGCAGTATTTT	CASSSLLGLAVDTQYF
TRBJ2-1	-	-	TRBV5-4	TGTGCCAGCAGCTCCGGGCACAGGGCCTACAATGAGCAGTTCTTC	CASSSGHRAYNEQFF
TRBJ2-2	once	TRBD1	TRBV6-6	TGTGCCAGCAGTTACTCGGGACAGATTAACACCGGGGAGCTGTTTTTT	CASSYSGQINTGELFF
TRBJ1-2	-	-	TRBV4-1	TGCGCCAGCAGCCAATCTTCAACAGGGTATGGAGGCTACACCTTC	CASSQSSTGYGGYTF
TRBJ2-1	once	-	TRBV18	TGTGCCAGCTCACAGGGGTCAGCCTACAATGAGCAGTTCTTC	CASSQGSAYNEQFF
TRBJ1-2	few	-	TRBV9	TGTGCCAGCAGCGTGGATGACAATTATGGCTACACCTTC	CASSVDDNYGYTF
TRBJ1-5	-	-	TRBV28	TGTGCCAGCGGAATCACAGGGATGTTAAGCAATCAGCCCCAGCATTTT	CASGITGMLSNQPQHF
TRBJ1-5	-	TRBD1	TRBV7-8	TGTGCCAGCAGCCAACTTAGATGGACAGGCTTTCCATATAGCAATCAGCCCCAGCATTTT	CASSQLRWTGFPYSNQPQHF
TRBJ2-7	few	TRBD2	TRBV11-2	TGTGCCAGCAGCTTTAGCGGGAGGGCCGACGAGCAGTACTTC	CASSFSGRADEQYF
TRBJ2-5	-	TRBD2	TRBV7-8	TGTGCCAGCAGCTCCCGGACTAGCGGGGAGACCCAGTACTTC	CASSSRTSGETQYF
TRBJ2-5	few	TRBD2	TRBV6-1	TGTGCCAGCAGTGAAGGGAGTTTAAAGACTAGCGGGAGAACAGAGACCCAGTACTTC	CASSEGSLKTSGRTETQYF
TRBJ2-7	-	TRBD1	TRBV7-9	TGTGCCAGCAGCTGGCGACAGGGACCCTACGAGCAGTACTTC	CASSWRQGPYEQYF
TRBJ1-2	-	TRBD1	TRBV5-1	TGCGCCAGCAGCTCGTCGGGACAGAGAATCTATGGCTACACCTTC	CASSSSGQRIYGYTF
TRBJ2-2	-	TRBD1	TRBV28	TGTGCCAGCAGTTCCTCGAGGACAGGGGAATTTCCGAACACCGGGGAGCTGTTTTTT	CASSSSRTGEFPNTGELFF
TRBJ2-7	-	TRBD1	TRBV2	TGTGCCAGCAGTGGGGACAGCTCCTACGAGCAGTACTTC	CASSGDSSYEQYF
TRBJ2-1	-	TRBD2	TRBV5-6	TGTGCCAGCAGCCAAAGACTAGCGGGAGGGTTGGGTGAGCAGTTCTTC	CASSQRLAGGLGEQFF
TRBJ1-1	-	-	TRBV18	TGTGCCAGCTCACCACAGGGAGGTGAAGCTTTCTTT	CASSPQGGEAFF
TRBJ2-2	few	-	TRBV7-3	TGTGCCAGCAGCCTAATGGGGTTTGGGGACAAGAACACCGGGGAGCTGTTTTTT	CASSLMGFGDKNTGELFF
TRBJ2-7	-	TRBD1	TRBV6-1	TGTGCCAGCGAGGGACAGGGAGGCTACGAGCAGTACTTC	CASEGQGGYEQYF
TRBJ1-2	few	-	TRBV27	TGTGCCAGCAGTTTATCCTGGGCAGGGAGGGATGGCTACACCTTC	CASSLSWAGRDGYTF
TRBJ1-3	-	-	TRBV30	TGTGCCTGGAGTCAGGACAGTCTTACTGGTGGAAACACCATATATTTT	CAWSQDSLTGGNTIYF
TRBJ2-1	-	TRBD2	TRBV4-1	TGCGCCAGCAGCCAAACTACCGGGACTAGCCGGCAGTTCTTC	CASSQTTGTSRQFF
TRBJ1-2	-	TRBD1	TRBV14	TGTGCCAGCAGCCAAGATGACAGGGGATCTGGCTACACCTTC	CASSQDDRGSGYTF
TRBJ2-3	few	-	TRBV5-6	TGTGCCAGCAGCTCAGTGGCAGATACGCAGTATTTT	CASSSVADTQYF
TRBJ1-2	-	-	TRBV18	TGTGCCAGCTCACCACTCAGGGGTGATGGCTACACCTTC	CASSPLRGDGYTF
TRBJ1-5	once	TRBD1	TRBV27	TGTGCCAGCAGTTTTCTTCCGACAGGGGAGGGCAATCAGCCCCAGCATTTT	CASSFLPTGEGNQPQHF
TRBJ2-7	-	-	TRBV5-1	TGCGCCAGCAGCTTGTTTGACAAAACCTACGAGCAGTACTTC	CASSLFDKTYEQYF
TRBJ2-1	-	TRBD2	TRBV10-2	TGCGCCAGCAGTGCAAAACTAGCGGGCGAGCAGTTCTTC	CASSAKLAGEQFF
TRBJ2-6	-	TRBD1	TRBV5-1	TGCGCCAGCAGCTTAGCAGGACAGGCGACAAAGGGTGGGGCCAACGTCCTGACTTTC	CASSLAGQATKGGANVLTF
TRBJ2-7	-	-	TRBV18	TGTGCCAGCTCACCGACTGGTACCACCTACGAGCAGTACTTC	CASSPTGTTYEQYF
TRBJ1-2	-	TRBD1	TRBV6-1	TGTGCCAGCAGTGCTTTGGGACAGCTTGCTAACTATGGCTACACCTTC	CASSALGQLANYGYTF
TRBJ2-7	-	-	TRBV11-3	TGTGCCAGCAGCCCACGAGGACATTCCTACGAGCAGTACTTC	CASSPRGHSYEQYF
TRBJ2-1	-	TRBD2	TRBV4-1	TGCGCCAGCAGCCCATGGAGCGGGAGCAATGAGCAGTTCTTC	CASSPWSGSNEQFF
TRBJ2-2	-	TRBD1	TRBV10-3	TGTGCCATCAGTGGGGCCTCAGGGGGCGGACTCCTTCGTTTT	CAISGASGGGLLRF
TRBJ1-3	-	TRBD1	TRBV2	TGTGCCAGCAGTACCGGCCCCGGGACAGTCTCTGGAAACACCATATATTTT	CASSTGPGTVSGNTIYF
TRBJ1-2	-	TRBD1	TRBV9	TGTGCCAGCAGCGTAGATTGGAACAGGGGGGCGCTCTATGGCTACACCTTC	CASSVDWNRGALYGYTF
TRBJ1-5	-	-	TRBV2	TGTGCCAGCAGTGGAGGGAGGAACGGTCAGCCCCAGCATTTT	CASSGGRNGQPQHF
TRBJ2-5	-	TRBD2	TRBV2	TGTGCCAGCACCATCCGGGAGGCAGGGTGGCAGACCCAGTACTTC	CASTIREAGWQTQYF
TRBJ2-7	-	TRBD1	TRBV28	TGTGCCAGCAGCGCGGGACAGGGGTTCCACGAGCAGTACTTC	CASSAGQGFHEQYF
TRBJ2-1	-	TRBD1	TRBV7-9	TGTGCCAGCAGCTTATGGACAGGGGCTAACAATGAGCAGTTCTTC	CASSLWTGANNEQFF
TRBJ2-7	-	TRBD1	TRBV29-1	TGCAGCGTTGCGGCAGGGGGCTCCTACGAGCAGTACTTC	CSVAAGGSYEQYF
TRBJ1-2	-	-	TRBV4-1	TGCGCCAGCAGCCAAGATGGAGCAGGGAAGGTGGATGGCTACACCTTC	CASSQDGAGKVDGYTF
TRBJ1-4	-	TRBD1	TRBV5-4	TGTGCCAGCAGCTCACAGGGGGCGCTTGAAAAACTGTTTTTT	CASSSQGALEKLFF
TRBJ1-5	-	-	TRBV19	TGTGCCAGTATGCGTACAGGGATTGCCGATCAGCCCCAGCATTTT	CASMRTGIADQPQHF
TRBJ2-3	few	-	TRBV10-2	TGCGCCAGCAGTGACAGTTCATCCGATACGCAGTATTTT	CASSDSSSDTQYF
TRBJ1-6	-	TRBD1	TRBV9	TGTGCCAGCAGCCCCCAGGGGGGCTCCTATAATTCACCCCTCCACTTT	CASSPQGGSYNSPLHF
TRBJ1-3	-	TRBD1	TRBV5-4	TGTGCCAGCAGCCGCGACAGGGGATCGGCCGGAAACACCATATATTTT	CASSRDRGSAGNTIYF
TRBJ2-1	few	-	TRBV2	TGTGCCAGCAGTGACGATCCGCTATACAATGAGCAGTTCTTC	CASSDDPLYNEQFF
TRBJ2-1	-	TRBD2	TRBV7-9	TGTGCCAGCAGCTTAGAGGGGACTAGTCATGAGCAGTTCTTC	CASSLEGTSHEQFF
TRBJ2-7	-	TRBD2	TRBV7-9	TGTGCCAGCAGCGACCCTACTAGCGGGCAGAGCTCCTACGAGCAGTACTTC	CASSDPTSGQSSYEQYF
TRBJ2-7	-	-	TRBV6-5	TGTGCCAGCAGTTACGTGGGTAGCGGTGGCTACGAGCAGTACTTC	CASSYVGSGGYEQYF